This T cell receptor (beta chain) was retrieved from a study of cytomegalovirus exposure and HLA in healthy donors. Points from the study as a whole: Using a false discovery rate of 0.05, a later analysis showed that 15,000 to 20,000 TCR beta sequences were associated with HLA alleles. From TCR beta sequences, most subjects' HLA-A and HLA-B alleles were reportedly predicted accurately. CMV antigen specificity was confirmed in vitro for a few CMV-associated chains.

PCR amplification relied on 60 Vbeta primers (plus 13 Jbeta primers). Assay: immunoSEQ multiplex PCR; the TCRdb copy retains only in-frame clones and omits some. The sample carries about 67,000 clones, roughly 65% recorded once. In the case of this clone: Its target is not known.

V was cut by 2 bases and J by 1 base, with 6 bases left in between. There are 13 residues in the CDR3. CDR1 and CDR2 (germline): SGHNT, YYREEE (reference sequence). The receptor comes from a woman in her 30s in good health and CMV-seronegative. The genes are TRBV5-4 and TRBJ1-1; possibly TRBD1 for D (5 bases). Material for sequencing was PBMCs. CDR3 protein: CASSFDRNTEAFF. The CDR3 DNA reads TGTGCCAGCAGCTTCGACAGGAACACTGAAGCTTTCTTT.